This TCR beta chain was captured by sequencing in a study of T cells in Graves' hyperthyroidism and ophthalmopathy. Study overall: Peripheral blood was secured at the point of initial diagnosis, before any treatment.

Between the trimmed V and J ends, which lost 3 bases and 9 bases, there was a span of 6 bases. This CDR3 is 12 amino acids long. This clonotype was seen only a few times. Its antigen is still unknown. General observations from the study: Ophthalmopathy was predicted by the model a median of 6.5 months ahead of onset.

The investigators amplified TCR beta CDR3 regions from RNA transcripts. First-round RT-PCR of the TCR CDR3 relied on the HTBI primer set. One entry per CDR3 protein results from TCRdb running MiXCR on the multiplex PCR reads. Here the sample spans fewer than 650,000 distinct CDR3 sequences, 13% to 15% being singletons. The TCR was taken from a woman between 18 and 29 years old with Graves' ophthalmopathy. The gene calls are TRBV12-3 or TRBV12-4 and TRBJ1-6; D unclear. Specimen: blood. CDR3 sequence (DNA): TGTGCCAGCAGTTTCAGTGGTTCACCCCTCCACTTT. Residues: CASSFSGSPLHF.